The 26 T cell receptor beta chains given below trace back to one sample, sequenced in a study of shared clonotypes between healthy human individuals. Clones were read by immunoSEQ multiplex PCR, and TCRdb kept only the in-frame ones, dropping some. This table has hundreds of thousands of clones, around 79% appearing once. The sequencing input was PBMCs. The receptors derive from a woman in her forties in good health. Some clones in this sample may be carry-over from other donors' samples.

This chain links TRBV28 with TRBJ1-5, with D possibly matching TRBD1 (6 bases). Trimming removed 4 bases at V and 6 bases at J, with 13 bases between. The CDR3 extends over 14 amino acids. Germline assignment: CDR1 MDHEN and CDR2 SYDVKM. The CDR3 DNA reads as TGTGCCAGCAGTTCCTCACAGGGTCTTCAGCCCCAGCATTTT. Amino acids: CASSSSQGLQPQHF.

Only one count was recorded for this clone. The rearrangement uses TRBV9 and TRBJ2-2; tentative D call: TRBD2 (7 bases). The CDR3 loop spans 15 amino acids. Per the germline V gene, CDR1 is SGDLS and CDR2 is YYNGEE. V gave up 1 base and J gave up 4 bases, with 11 bases separating them. CDR3 DNA: TGTGCCAGCAGCGTATCGGGGGGCAGCACCGGGGAGCTGTTTTTT. Protein product: CASSVSGGSTGELFF.

DNA for the CDR3: TGTGCCACCGTAACAGGGGGAGTGAATGAGCAGTTCTTC. Translated: CATVTGGVNEQFF. The chain links TRBV15 to TRBJ2-1; 8 positions agree with TRBD1. V lost 8 bases and J lost 7; bases outside the gene matches: 7. This CDR3 comprises 13 residues. CDR1 and CDR2 from the germline V gene are LNHNV and YYDKDF (reference sequence). Looking up the rest from reference TRBV15 and TRBJ2-1 gives the full variable domain: DAMVIQNPRYQVTQFGKPVTLSCSQTLNHNVMYWYQQKSSQAPKLLFHYYDKDFNNEADTPDNFQSRRPNTSFCFLDIRSPGLGDTAMYLCATVTGGVNEQFFGPGTRLTVL.

J is TRBJ2-7 and V is TRBV13; D is perhaps TRBD2 (5 bases). In germline, CDR1 is PRHDT, CDR2 FYEKMQ (reference sequence). Trimming took 4 bases from V and 5 from J, leaving 18 bases between them. This CDR3 contains 15 residues. The CDR3 sequence: CASSSITGSPNEQYF. CDR3 nucleotides: TGTGCCAGCAGCTCCATTACGGGGAGCCCCAACGAGCAGTACTTC. The variable domain in full, with the rest retrieved from reference TRBV13 and TRBJ2-7, is AAGVIQSPRHLIKEKRETATLKCYPIPRHDTVYWYQQGPGQDPQFLISFYEKMQSDKGSIPDRFSAQQFSDYHSELNMSSLELGDSALYFCASSSITGSPNEQYFGPGTRLTVT.

The chain carries TRBV30 and TRBJ2-7; D is unclear. Germline values: CDR1 GTSNPN, CDR2 SVGIG (reference sequence). V was shortened by 0 bases and J by 3 bases, with 18 bases between the two germline ends. The CDR3 loop spans 16 amino acids. The CDR3 DNA sequence: TGTGCCTGGAGTGTACAAGGGCTCCCGGGCTACTACGAGCAGTACTTC. Amino acids: CAWSVQGLPGYYEQYF.

The chain links TRBV5-6 to TRBJ2-7; no reliable D call. Germline V gene data show CDR1 as SGHDT and CDR2 as YYEEEE. CDR3 length: 12 residues. The germline V and J ends were trimmed by 2 bases and 1 base, with 4 bases remaining between them. CDR3 amino acids: CASSFGSYEQYF. CDR3 in DNA: TGTGCCAGCAGCTTCGGTTCCTACGAGCAGTACTTC.

This rearrangement joins TRBV21-1 to TRBJ1-3; TRBD1 is taken as the D call from the table, unchecked against the DNA. TRBV21-1 is reported as a pseudogene. This CDR3 has 15 amino acids. The CDR3 coding sequence is TGTGCCAGCAGCAATAACAGATCCTCTGGAAACACCATATATTTT. Amino acid sequence: CASSNNRSSGNTIYF.

The chain combines TRBV7-3 with TRBJ2-1; 7 bases match TRBD1. CDR1 SGHTA and CDR2 FQGTGA come from the germline V gene. This CDR3 region has 15 residues. V shed 5 bases and J 4 bases; nucleotides not matched to a gene: 8. The CDR3 here is CASSPDGQAYNEQFF. CDR3 nucleotides: TGTGCCAGCAGCCCAGACGGACAGGCGTACAATGAGCAGTTCTTC.

Points on this clone: Other nucleotide sequences from this sample produce the same CDR3. The chain joins TRBV7-2 to TRBJ2-3, with D uncertain. The CDR3 totals 11 residues. Germline lookup yields CDR1 SGHTA and CDR2 FQGNSA. V was cut by 6 bases and J by 2 bases, with 3 bases left in between. CDR3 coding DNA: TGTGCCAGCAGTTACACAGATACGCAGTATTTT. Protein product: CASSYTDTQYF.

The chain combines TRBV19 with TRBJ2-1; maybe TRBD2 (6 bases). CDR1 is LNHDA, CDR2 SQIVND, per germline (reference sequence). Trimming stripped 1 base from V and 1 base from J, with 8 bases between. This CDR3 has 15 amino acids. For the CDR3, the DNA is TGTGCCAGTAGTATAGCGGGAGCTTCCTACAATGAGCAGTTCTTC. Its translation is CASSIAGASYNEQFF.

V usage is TRBV11-1 and J usage is TRBJ2-1; TRBD2 agrees at 10 bases. After removal of 7 bases from V and 6 bases from J, the junction contained 9 bases not matched to a gene. CDR3 length: 15 residues. Germline V CDR1 and CDR2: SGHAT, FQDESV (reference sequence). CDR3 region: CASTGRASGSNEQFF. The CDR3 bases are TGTGCCAGCACGGGCAGGGCTAGCGGGAGCAATGAGCAGTTCTTC.

The rearrangement links TRBV9 to TRBJ2-5, with 10 nucleotides matching TRBD2. The germline V gene has CDR1 SGDLS and CDR2 YYNGEE. J was trimmed by 5 bases and V by 0 bases; bases with no gene match: 10. The CDR3 contains 17 residues. CDR3: CASSVGSSGLASETQYF. As DNA, the CDR3 is TGTGCCAGCAGCGTAGGGAGCTCGGGACTAGCGTCGGAGACCCAGTACTTC.

J is TRBJ1-1 and V is TRBV27; perhaps TRBD1 as D (5 bases). This CDR3 has 15 amino acids. Per the germline V gene, CDR1 is MNHEY and CDR2 is SMNVEV (reference sequence). V gave up 5 bases and J gave up 4 bases, with 17 bases separating them. This CDR3 reads CASSPRGPWSTEAFF. In DNA, the CDR3 is TGTGCCAGCAGTCCCCGGGGCCCTTGGAGCACTGAAGCTTTCTTT.

This clone was detected only a few times. The V and J genes are TRBV19 and TRBJ2-3, with 9 bases lining up with TRBD1. The J segment lost 2 bases and the V segment lost 8 bases, leaving 5 bases of the junction unmatched. CDR1 is LNHDA, CDR2 SQIVND, per germline (reference sequence). The CDR3 sequence is 14 residues long. Written as DNA, the CDR3 is TGTGCCAGTGTTGACAGGGGGGTCACAGATACGCAGTATTTT. As protein: CASVDRGVTDTQYF.

V and J are TRBV30 and TRBJ1-1; D remains unclear. The V end was cut by 3 bases, the J end by 1 base, with 6 bases between. CDR1 is GTSNPN and CDR2 is SVGIG in the germline V gene (reference sequence). This CDR3 has 12 amino acids. CDR3 sequence reads: CAWRGENTEAFF. The CDR3 DNA is TGTGCCTGGAGAGGTGAGAACACTGAAGCTTTCTTT.

CDR3 sequence: CASGVYAYEQYF. The CDR3 DNA follows: TGTGCCAGCGGAGTTTATGCCTACGAGCAGTACTTC. The genes are TRBV28 and TRBJ2-7; no reliable D call. With 8 bases removed from V and 2 bases from J, the gap between germline ends came to 10 bases. The CDR3 is 12 residues long. The V gene's germline CDR1 is MDHEN and CDR2 SYDVKM. Full variable domain (remainder filled in from reference TRBV28 and TRBJ2-7): DVKVTQSSRYLVKRTGEKVFLECVQDMDHENMFWYRQDPGLGLRLIYFSYDVKMKEKGDIPEGYSVSREKKERFSLILESASTNQTSMYLCASGVYAYEQYFGPGTRLTVT.

This clone was seen once. The rearrangement joins TRBV5-6 to TRBJ2-5, with D perhaps being TRBD1 or TRBD2 (5 bases each). Germline V gene sequence: CDR1 SGHDT, CDR2 YYEEEE. Trimming shortened V by 0 bases and J by 2 bases, and 14 bases separated the two germline ends. This CDR3 is 16 amino acids long. The CDR3 sequence is CASSLGGRTSQETQYF. Written as DNA, the CDR3 is TGTGCCAGCAGCTTGGGGGGCAGGACTTCGCAAGAGACCCAGTACTTC.

The chain uses TRBV11-3 and TRBJ2-3; maybe TRBD2 (8 bases). The CDR3 has 16 amino acids. Germline CDR1 is SGHNT and CDR2 is YENEEA. The germline V and J ends were trimmed by 5 bases and 0 bases, with 15 bases remaining between them. The CDR3 sequence is CASSRGPSGSTDTQYF. The CDR3 DNA is TGTGCCAGCAGCAGGGGGCCTAGCGGGAGCACAGATACGCAGTATTTT.

The chain recombines TRBV7-9 with TRBJ1-3; D call uncertain. Germline lookup yields CDR1 SEHNR and CDR2 FQNEAQ (reference sequence). This CDR3 has 16 residues. V was trimmed by 4 bases and J by 0 bases, leaving 13 bases between them. CDR3: CASSYPSAYSGNTIYF. The DNA for the CDR3 is TGTGCCAGCAGCTATCCATCGGCGTACTCTGGAAACACCATATATTTT.

This chain joins TRBV6-4 and TRBJ2-1, with D possibly being TRBD2 (6 bases). The CDR3 sequence is 15 residues long. The V gene lost 0 bases and the J gene lost 4 bases, with 10 bases spanning the gap. Germline lookup yields CDR1 MRHNA and CDR2 SNTAGT. In DNA, the CDR3 is TGTGCCAGCAGTGACTCAGATAGCGGATACAATGAGCAGTTCTTC. As protein: CASSDSDSGYNEQFF.

The genes are TRBV5-1 and TRBJ1-1; possible D gene TRBD1, 5 bases. Germline V CDR1 and CDR2: SGHRS, YFSETQ. CDR3 length equals 15 residues. Between the trimmed V and J ends, which lost 8 bases and 1 base, there was a span of 18 bases. CDR3 sequence (DNA): TGCGCCAGTGGGTCTGGGACGTTCGCGAACACTGAAGCTTTCTTT. Translating gives CASGSGTFANTEAFF.

V gene TRBV28 combines with J gene TRBJ2-7; D might be TRBD1 (5 bases). V lost 6 bases and J 5 bases, leaving 14 bases between the germline ends. The CDR3 is 13 residues long. Germline V gene lookup returns CDR1 MDHEN and CDR2 SYDVKM. CDR3 bases: TGTGCCAGCAGCCTGGGCAGGGCCAACGAGCAGTACTTC. This gives the protein CASSLGRANEQYF.

There are a few counts of this clone. J is TRBJ2-1 and V is TRBV7-6; 13 bases agree with TRBD2. Germline lookup yields CDR1 SGHVS and CDR2 FNYEAQ. The CDR3 is 16 residues long. V dropped 2 bases and J dropped 9; count of bases not matched to a gene: 7. The CDR3 is CASSLTGLAGVGEQFF. The DNA of the CDR3 is TGTGCCAGCAGCTTAACCGGACTAGCGGGAGTGGGTGAGCAGTTCTTC.

J is TRBJ2-3 and V is TRBV25-1, with 12 bases aligning to TRBD2. CDR3 size: 17 residues. Germline assignment: CDR1 MGHDK and CDR2 SYGVNS. V was pared by 5 bases and J by 1 base, with 7 bases of the junction left unmatched. The DNA for the CDR3 is TGTGCCAGCAGTCCCCTGGGACTAGCGGGTGGCACAGATACGCAGTATTTT. Protein product: CASSPLGLAGGTDTQYF. The full variable domain, completed using reference TRBV25-1 and TRBJ2-3, is EADIYQTPRYLVIGTGKKITLECSQTMGHDKMYWYQQDPGMELHLIHYSYGVNSTEKGDLSSESTVSRIRTEHFPLTLESARPSHTSQYLCASSPLGLAGGTDTQYFGPGTRLTVL.

This CDR3 is CASSQNRGTSGSTDTQYF. CDR3 DNA sequence: TGTGCCAGCAGCCAAAACCGAGGGACTAGCGGTAGCACAGATACGCAGTATTTT. The rearrangement links TRBV4-2 to TRBJ2-3; TRBD2 matches 11 bases. V dropped 2 bases and J dropped 0; count of bases not matched to a gene: 7. Germline lookup yields CDR1 LGHNA and CDR2 YNFKEQ. CDR3 size: 18 residues.

On this clone itself: Mismatch with germline at one junction end may stem from a read error. The V gene is TRBV5-4, the J gene TRBJ1-2, with D hard to call. Germline CDR1 is SGHNT and CDR2 is YYREEE (reference sequence). This CDR3 comprises 11 residues. CDR3 coding DNA: TGTGCTAGCAGCTTTGACGCTGGCTACACCTTC. It encodes CASSFDAGYTF. The full variable domain, completed using reference TRBV5-4 and TRBJ1-2, is ETGVTQSPTHLIKTRGQQVTLRCSSQSGHNTVSWYQQALGQGPQFIFQYYREEENGRGNFPPRFSGLQFPNYSSELNVNALELDDSALYLCASSFDAGYTFGSGTRLTVV.